Below are 16 T cell receptor beta chains sequenced from a single sample in a study of T cells in Graves' hyperthyroidism and ophthalmopathy. RNA transcripts yielded amplified TCR beta CDR3 regions. TCR CDR3 regions were first amplified by RT-PCR with HTBI primers. MiXCR was run by TCRdb on the multiplex PCR reads, yielding one entry per CDR3 protein. The table lists some 580,000 distinct CDR3 sequences, about a sixth of them singletons, with roughly 3.3% in the top ten. The sequencing input was blood. These receptors were collected from a woman aged 40 to 50 with Graves' ophthalmopathy.

This clonotype has at least ten counts. The rearrangement links TRBV2 to TRBJ2-7; the D gene could be TRBD1 or TRBD2 (6 bases each). The V and J ends lost 5 bases and 4 bases respectively, with 18 bases between them. The CDR3 is 15 amino acids. CDR1 and CDR2 from the germline V gene are SNHLY and FYNNEI. In DNA, the CDR3 is TGTGCCAGCAGTATAGGGGGGCTCTCTGGGTACGAGCAGTACTTC. It codes for CASSIGGLSGYEQYF.

This clonotype occurred many times. The CDR3 DNA sequence: TGTGCCATCAGTCTTACAGGGGGGAACACTGAAGCTTTCTTT. Translating gives CAISLTGGNTEAFF. The rearrangement links TRBV10-3 to TRBJ1-1, with 8 positions matching TRBD1. V gave up 5 bases and J gave up 1 base; unmatched junction bases: 3. Germline CDR1 ENHRY, CDR2 SYGVKD. The CDR3 has 14 residues.

This clonotype has at least ten counts. The V gene is TRBV18, the J gene TRBJ1-4; no definite D call. Germline values: CDR1 KGHSH, CDR2 LQKENI. Deletions cut 2 bases from V and 0 bases from J, with 7 bases between. CDR3 length: 15 amino acids. CDR3 nucleotides: TGTGCCAGCTCACCAGGATTTGCAACTAATGAAAAACTGTTTTTT. Translating it yields CASSPGFATNEKLFF.

This clonotype has a count of ten or more. The chain has TRBV2 and TRBJ2-2; unclear D gene. The CDR3 contains 13 residues. Per the germline V gene, CDR1 is SNHLY and CDR2 is FYNNEI. Trimming pared 4 bases from V and 3 bases from J, leaving 6 bases between. The CDR3 is CASSGPYTGELFF. The CDR3 DNA is TGTGCCAGCAGTGGTCCTTACACCGGGGAGCTGTTTTTT.

This clonotype has a count of ten or more. CDR3 protein: CSASRASGNTEAFF. CDR3 DNA sequence: TGCAGTGCTAGTCGGGCCTCAGGGAACACTGAAGCTTTCTTT. The V call is TRBV20-1, the J call TRBJ1-1; D is ambiguous. CDR1 and CDR2 from the germline V gene are DFQATT and SNEGSKA (reference sequence). V was pared by 3 bases and J by 1 base, with 12 bases between. The length of the CDR3 is 14 residues.

This clonotype has ten or more counts. The rearrangement uses TRBV2 and TRBJ2-5; 9 positions agree with TRBD2. CDR1 and CDR2 (germline): SNHLY, FYNNEI. J was trimmed by 5 bases and V by 6 bases; bases with no gene match: 7. The CDR3 runs to 14 residues. The CDR3 DNA sequence: TGTGCCAGCAGCGGCGGGAGGGCTTGGGAGACCCAGTACTTC. Translating gives CASSGGRAWETQYF.

This clonotype has a count of ten or more. This chain uses TRBV11-2 with TRBJ2-7; the D is unclear. This CDR3 has 17 amino acids. The germline CDR1 and CDR2 sequences are SGHAT and FQNNGV. Trimming removed 0 bases at V and 2 bases at J, with 17 bases between. CDR3 sequence (DNA): TGTGCCAGCAGCTTAGACTCGGATCCACGAACTACCTACGAGCAGTACTTC. This codes for CASSLDSDPRTTYEQYF.

The sample holds many counts of this clonotype. V is TRBV28 and J is TRBJ2-7, with 7 bases that match TRBD2. Trimming at V came to 5 bases and at J to 5 bases, leaving 15 bases not matched to a gene. CDR3 length equals 16 residues. CDR1 and CDR2 (germline): MDHEN, SYDVKM. CDR3 in amino acids: CASSLTSGRVHDEQYF. The CDR3 DNA is TGTGCCAGCAGTCTGACTAGTGGGAGGGTTCATGACGAGCAGTACTTC. Drawing the rest from reference TRBV28 and TRBJ2-7, the complete variable domain is DVKVTQSSRYLVKRTGEKVFLECVQDMDHENMFWYRQDPGLGLRLIYFSYDVKMKEKGDIPEGYSVSREKKERFSLILESASTNQTSMYLCASSLTSGRVHDEQYFGPGTRLTVT.

This clonotype has a handful of counts. V gene TRBV7-6 combines with J gene TRBJ2-2, with D possibly called TRBD1 or TRBD2 (5 bases each). The CDR3 sequence is 16 residues long. With 1 base removed from V and 4 bases from J, the gap between germline ends came to 13 bases. Germline loops: CDR1 SGHVS, CDR2 FNYEAQ. The CDR3: CASSLESAGTTGELFF. CDR3 in DNA: TGTGCCAGCAGCTTAGAGTCGGCAGGGACCACCGGGGAGCTGTTTTTT.

The chain joins TRBV5-1 to TRBJ1-1, with D tentatively TRBD1 (6 bases). This CDR3 is built from 16 residues. V lost 2 bases and J lost 1, with 15 bases in between. Germline CDR1 reads SGHRS; CDR2 reads YFSETQ. The CDR3 spells CASSFSPGHRNTEAFF. The DNA of the CDR3 is TGCGCCAGCAGCTTTTCCCCGGGACACAGGAACACTGAAGCTTTCTTT. Looking up the rest from reference TRBV5-1 and TRBJ1-1 gives the full variable domain: KAGVTQTPRYLIKTRGQQVTLSCSPISGHRSVSWYQQTPGQGLQFLFEYFSETQRNKGNFPGRFSGRQFSNSRSEMNVSTLELGDSALYLCASSFSPGHRNTEAFFGQGTRLTVV.

The table lists this clonotype with a count of one. A much bigger clone sits one base away, suggesting this may be a read error. The CDR3 region is CASSQIRPGIIDTQYF. CDR3 DNA sequence: TGTGCCAGCAGCCAGATCCGCCCCGGCATTATAGATACGCAGTATTTT. J is TRBJ2-3 and V is TRBV3-1; D unresolved. V gave up 3 bases and J gave up 5 bases, with 18 bases separating them. In germline, CDR1 is LGHDT, CDR2 YNNKEL (reference sequence). The CDR3 sequence is 16 residues long.

There are many counts of this clonotype. V usage is TRBV9 and J usage is TRBJ1-2; 9 bases fit TRBD1. Germline CDR1 is SGDLS and CDR2 is YYNGEE. J lost 5 bases, V lost 4 bases, and 6 bases had no gene match. The CDR3 covers 14 residues. The CDR3 DNA sequence: TGTGCCAGCAGCCCACAGGGGGCGGGATATGGCTACACCTTC. This sequence encodes CASSPQGAGYGYTF.

This clonotype was found a few times. The chain is built from TRBV29-1 and TRBJ2-7; D gene ambiguous. V gave up 6 bases and J gave up 6 bases, with 15 bases separating them. The CDR3 runs to 12 residues. Germline V lookup: CDR1 SQVTM, CDR2 ANQGSEA. The CDR3 sequence is CSVFFEGGEQYF. As DNA, the CDR3 is TGCAGCGTGTTCTTTGAAGGCGGCGAGCAGTACTTC.

Concerning this clonotype: A clone one base away is much larger, so this may be a read error. The chain links TRBV12-3 or TRBV12-4 to TRBJ2-5; 10 bases are a match to TRBD2. The tail of the sequence fits TRBJ2-1 better, so the J call may be wrong. The CDR3 totals 17 residues. The CDR3 DNA reads TGTGCCAGCAGTTTGGTCAGAAGCGGGGGGGCTATAGAGACCCAGTTCTTC. Amino acid sequence: CASSLVRSGGAIETQFF.

V usage is TRBV5-4 and J usage is TRBJ2-6, with D unresolved. Trimming shortened V by 3 bases and J by 0 bases, and 7 bases separated the two germline ends. Germline V gene lookup returns CDR1 SGHNT and CDR2 YYREEE (reference sequence). CDR3 length: 15 residues. Here the CDR3 DNA reads TGTGCCAGCAGCTCAAAATACTCTGGGGCCAACGTCCTGACTTTC. The encoded protein is CASSSKYSGANVLTF.

Worth noting for this clonotype: This may arise from a read error, as a much more abundant clone is one base away. The V gene is TRBV20-1, the J gene TRBJ2-1, with 12 bases fitting TRBD2. The V gene's germline CDR1 is DFQATT and CDR2 SNEGSKA (reference sequence). This CDR3 contains 13 residues. The CDR3 bases are TGCGGTGCCCGTGGGACTAGCGGGAATGAGCAGTTCTTC. Translating it yields CGARGTSGNEQFF.